The sample holds many counts of the clone carrying this T cell receptor beta chain. This specimen comes from a study of Graves' ophthalmopathy and Graves' hyperthyroidism. Study summary: Before any treatment, peripheral blood was taken at the initial diagnosis.

RNA transcripts were the source from which TCR beta CDR3 regions were amplified. RT-PCR was first run with HTBI primers, then multiplex PCR in a second round. From the multiplex PCR reads, TCRdb called clonotypes with MiXCR, one entry per CDR3 protein. The sample yields 450,000 or so distinct CDR3 sequences, 13% to 15% seen once. Germline loops: CDR1 MNHEY, CDR2 SVGAGI. V gave up 0 bases and J gave up 1 base; unmatched junction bases: 3. The CDR3 runs to 16 residues. The V gene is TRBV6-5, the J gene TRBJ2-7; 10 bases match TRBD2. This TCR came from a woman between 25 and 40 years old with Graves' ophthalmopathy. The sample consisted of blood. The CDR3 loop reads CASSYSASGGSYEQYF. CDR3 in DNA: TGTGCCAGCAGTTACTCGGCTAGCGGGGGATCCTACGAGCAGTACTTC.